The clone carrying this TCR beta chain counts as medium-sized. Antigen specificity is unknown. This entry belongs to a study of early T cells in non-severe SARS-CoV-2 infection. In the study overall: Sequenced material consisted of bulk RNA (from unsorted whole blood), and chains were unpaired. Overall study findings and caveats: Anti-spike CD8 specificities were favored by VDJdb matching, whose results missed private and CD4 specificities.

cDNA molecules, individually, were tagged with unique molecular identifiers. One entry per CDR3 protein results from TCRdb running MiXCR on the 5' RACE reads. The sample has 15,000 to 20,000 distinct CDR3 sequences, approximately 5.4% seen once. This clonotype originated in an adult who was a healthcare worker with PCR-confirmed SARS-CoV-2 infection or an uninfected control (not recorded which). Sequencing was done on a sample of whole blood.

The CDR3 loop reads CASSFVSYNEQFF. The CDR3 DNA reads as TGTGCCAGCAGCTTTGTCTCATACAATGAGCAGTTCTTC. V and J are TRBV7-9 and TRBJ2-1; no clear D. Germline V gene data show CDR1 as SEHNR and CDR2 as FQNEAQ (reference sequence). The V gene lost 3 bases and the J gene lost 4 bases, with 7 bases spanning the gap. The CDR3 covers 13 residues.